This T cell receptor (beta chain) was identified during a study of cytomegalovirus exposure and HLA in healthy donors. Vbeta (60) and Jbeta (13) primers were used in the PCR. Sequencing was performed with immunoSEQ multiplex PCR; in TCRdb, only in-frame clones are kept and a portion is missing. This table has about 190,000 clones, 81% appearing once. The sample was PBMCs. This clonotype originated in a man aged 50 to 59 in good health and CMV-seronegative.

The CDR3 sequence: CASSEQTGWDTQYF. Here the CDR3 DNA reads TGTGCCAGCAGTGAACAAACAGGGTGGGATACGCAGTATTTT. This sequence joins TRBV6-1 and TRBJ2-3, with D possibly matching TRBD1 (6 bases). Per the germline V gene, CDR1 is MNHNS and CDR2 is SASEGT. V lost 2 bases to trimming and J lost 6 bases, with 12 bases between them. The CDR3 is 14 residues long.